This T cell receptor (beta chain) is from a study of T-cell memory formation after mild COVID-19. On the study more broadly: TCR clusters were mostly donor specific. Overall study results and limits: Shrinking CD4+ clones resided mostly in CM and EM, and CD8+ ones in EMRA. Second-wave clones peaking on day 37 lacked confirmed SARS-CoV-2 specificity.

TCRdb called the 5' RACE reads again in MiXCR, with one record for every CDR3 protein. This table has 100,000 to 150,000 distinct CDR3 sequences, approximately 15% appearing once. V lost 6 bases to trimming and J lost 6 bases; unmatched junction nucleotides: 4. This CDR3 comprises 13 residues. Concerning this clonotype itself: No antigen is known for it.

This TCR was recovered from a man aged 18 to 35 who had mild COVID-19 (a few samples of this study predate the infection). Cell type and time point are not known. V usage is TRBV12-3 or TRBV12-4 and J usage is TRBJ2-2, with 7 bases that match TRBD1. Input material: PBMCs or a T cell subset sorted from them (not recorded which). The CDR3 here is CASRMTGSGELFF. The CDR3 region has the DNA TGTGCCAGCAGGATGACAGGGTCCGGGGAGCTGTTTTTT.